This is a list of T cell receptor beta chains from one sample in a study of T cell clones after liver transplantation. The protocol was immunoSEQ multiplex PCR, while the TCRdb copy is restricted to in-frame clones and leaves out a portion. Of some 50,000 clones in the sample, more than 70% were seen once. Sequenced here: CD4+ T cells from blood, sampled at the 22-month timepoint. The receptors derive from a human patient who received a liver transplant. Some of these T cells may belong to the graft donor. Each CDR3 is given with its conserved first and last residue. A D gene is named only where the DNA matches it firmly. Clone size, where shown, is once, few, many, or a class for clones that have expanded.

CDR3 protein: CASSLGRGEQYF; CDR3 DNA: TGTGCCAGCAGCCTAGGGAGGGGCGAGCAGTACTTC; J gene: TRBJ2-7; clone size: once; CDR3 length: 12; V gene: TRBV28; D gene: TRBD2
CDR3 protein: CASSLTRAEGNEQFF; CDR3 DNA: TGTGCCAGCAGTTTAACTAGGGCGGAGGGGAATGAGCAGTTCTTC; J gene: TRBJ2-1; clone size: .; CDR3 length: 15; V gene: TRBV27; D gene: .
CDR3 protein: CASSLEGQKGGEQYF; CDR3 DNA: TGCGCCAGCAGCTTGGAGGGACAGAAGGGAGGCGAGCAGTACTTC; J gene: TRBJ2-7; clone size: .; CDR3 length: 15; V gene: TRBV5-1; D gene: .
CDR3 protein: CASSGNRGGLEKLFF; CDR3 DNA: TGTGCCAGCAGTGGAAACCGGGGGGGACTTGAAAAACTGTTTTTT; J gene: TRBJ1-4; clone size: .; CDR3 length: 15; V gene: TRBV6-1; D gene: .
CDR3 protein: CASRGIGDSPLHF; CDR3 DNA: TGTGCCAGTAGAGGTATAGGGGATTCACCCCTCCACTTT; J gene: TRBJ1-6; clone size: .; CDR3 length: 13; V gene: TRBV19; D gene: .
CDR3 protein: CAISESSGNTIYF; CDR3 DNA: TGTGCCATCAGTGAAAGCTCTGGAAACACCATATATTTT; J gene: TRBJ1-3; clone size: .; CDR3 length: 13; V gene: TRBV10-3; D gene: .
CDR3 protein: CASTPIEGGNSPLHF; CDR3 DNA: TGCGCCAGCACCCCCATTGAGGGAGGTAATTCACCCCTCCACTTT; J gene: TRBJ1-6; clone size: .; CDR3 length: 15; V gene: TRBV5-1; D gene: .
CDR3 protein: CASSEGGMEREAFF; CDR3 DNA: TGTGCCAGCAGTGAAGGAGGCATGGAACGTGAAGCTTTCTTT; J gene: TRBJ1-1; clone size: .; CDR3 length: 14; V gene: TRBV6-1; D gene: .
CDR3 protein: CASARGRGGTEAFF; CDR3 DNA: TGTGCCAGCGCCCGAGGAAGGGGCGGCACTGAAGCTTTCTTT; J gene: TRBJ1-1; clone size: .; CDR3 length: 14; V gene: TRBV6-1; D gene: .
CDR3 protein: CASSSKRAGAVEGQYF; CDR3 DNA: TGTGCCAGCAGCTCTAAGCGAGCGGGGGCGGTGGAGGGGCAGTATTTT; J gene: TRBJ2-3; clone size: .; CDR3 length: 16; V gene: TRBV9; D gene: TRBD2
CDR3 protein: CAWSVQLEAFF; CDR3 DNA: TGTGCCTGGAGTGTACAACTTGAAGCTTTCTTT; J gene: TRBJ1-1; clone size: .; CDR3 length: 11; V gene: TRBV30; D gene: .
CDR3 protein: CASSEQGGNTIYF; CDR3 DNA: TGCGCCAGCAGTGAGCAGGGCGGAAACACCATATATTTT; J gene: TRBJ1-3; clone size: .; CDR3 length: 13; V gene: TRBV10-2; D gene: .
CDR3 protein: CASRSRGKSPLHF; CDR3 DNA: TGTGCCAGCAGGTCCAGGGGGAAATCACCCCTCCACTTT; J gene: TRBJ1-6; clone size: .; CDR3 length: 13; V gene: TRBV2; D gene: TRBD1
CDR3 protein: CASSVAPGSNYGYTF; CDR3 DNA: TGTGCCAGCAGCGTAGCCCCAGGGTCAAACTATGGCTACACCTTC; J gene: TRBJ1-2; clone size: .; CDR3 length: 15; V gene: TRBV9; D gene: .
CDR3 protein: CASSGLELETQYF; CDR3 DNA: TGTGCCAGCAGCGGCCTCGAATTGGAGACCCAGTACTTC; J gene: TRBJ2-5; clone size: .; CDR3 length: 13; V gene: TRBV9; D gene: .
CDR3 protein: CASSPREGGTDTQYF; CDR3 DNA: TGTGCCAGCAGCCCACGTGAGGGTGGCACAGATACGCAGTATTTT; J gene: TRBJ2-3; clone size: .; CDR3 length: 15; V gene: TRBV9; D gene: .
CDR3 protein: CASSAGTQWNEKLFF; CDR3 DNA: TGTGCCAGCAGCGCTGGGACACAATGGAATGAAAAACTGTTTTTT; J gene: TRBJ1-4; clone size: .; CDR3 length: 15; V gene: TRBV6-5; D gene: .
CDR3 protein: CASSRTGRGTYNEQFF; CDR3 DNA: TGTGCCAGCAGCCGCACCGGCAGGGGCACCTACAATGAGCAGTTCTTC; J gene: TRBJ2-1; clone size: .; CDR3 length: 16; V gene: TRBV7-2; D gene: .
CDR3 protein: CASSAQTGSVEKLFF; CDR3 DNA: TGTGCCAGCAGCGCCCAGACAGGGTCGGTTGAAAAACTGTTTTTT; J gene: TRBJ1-4; clone size: .; CDR3 length: 15; V gene: TRBV7-9; D gene: TRBD1
CDR3 protein: CASGLDLTGFVVWDEQFF; CDR3 DNA: TGTGCTAGTGGTTTGGACCTGACAGGATTTGTCGTATGGGATGAGCAGTTCTTC; J gene: TRBJ2-1; clone size: .; CDR3 length: 18; V gene: TRBV12-5; D gene: .
CDR3 protein: CASKRQESYEQYF; CDR3 DNA: TGTGCCAGTAAACGACAGGAATCCTACGAGCAGTACTTC; J gene: TRBJ2-7; clone size: .; CDR3 length: 13; V gene: TRBV19; D gene: .
CDR3 protein: CASRTGNSPLHF; CDR3 DNA: TGCGCCAGCAGGACAGGGAATTCACCCCTCCACTTT; J gene: TRBJ1-6; clone size: .; CDR3 length: 12; V gene: TRBV10-2; D gene: TRBD1
CDR3 protein: CASSRDRDYEQYF; CDR3 DNA: TGTGCCAGCAGTCGGGACAGGGACTACGAGCAGTACTTC; J gene: TRBJ2-7; clone size: .; CDR3 length: 13; V gene: TRBV6-1; D gene: TRBD1
CDR3 protein: CASSLTYSEDTEAFF; CDR3 DNA: TGTGCCAGCAGCTTAACTTACTCGGAGGACACTGAAGCTTTCTTT; J gene: TRBJ1-1; clone size: .; CDR3 length: 15; V gene: TRBV7-3; D gene: .
CDR3 protein: CASRVTGNPEAFF; CDR3 DNA: TGTGCCAGCAGGGTAACAGGGAACCCTGAAGCTTTCTTT; J gene: TRBJ1-1; clone size: .; CDR3 length: 13; V gene: TRBV6-1; D gene: .
CDR3 protein: CASSYTTGDDSPLHF; CDR3 DNA: TGTGCCAGCAGTTACACGACAGGGGATGATTCACCCCTCCACTTT; J gene: TRBJ1-6; clone size: many; CDR3 length: 15; V gene: TRBV6-5; D gene: TRBD1
CDR3 protein: CASSLMASGTETQYF; CDR3 DNA: TGTGCCAGCAGTTTAATGGCTAGCGGTACCGAGACCCAGTACTTC; J gene: TRBJ2-5; clone size: .; CDR3 length: 15; V gene: TRBV27; D gene: TRBD2
CDR3 protein: CASTLSLAAPGGGYEQYF; CDR3 DNA: TGTGCCAGCACCCTGTCATTGGCGGCACCAGGGGGCGGGTACGAGCAGTACTTC; J gene: TRBJ2-7; clone size: few; CDR3 length: 18; V gene: TRBV2; D gene: TRBD1
CDR3 protein: CASSKLRGPTGELFF; CDR3 DNA: TGTGCCAGCAGCAAATTGAGAGGGCCCACCGGGGAGCTGTTTTTT; J gene: TRBJ2-2; clone size: .; CDR3 length: 15; V gene: TRBV14; D gene: .
CDR3 protein: CASSPPAGTEQYF; CDR3 DNA: TGTGCCAGCTCCCCCCCGGCCGGCACCGAGCAGTACTTC; J gene: TRBJ2-7; clone size: .; CDR3 length: 13; V gene: TRBV18; D gene: .
CDR3 protein: CASSLGDFGRGGLETQYF; CDR3 DNA: TGTGCCAGCAGCTTAGGGGATTTTGGGAGGGGGGGTCTGGAGACCCAGTACTTC; J gene: TRBJ2-5; clone size: .; CDR3 length: 18; V gene: TRBV7-2; D gene: .
CDR3 protein: CASSSGQSGNTIYF; CDR3 DNA: TGTGCCAGCAGTTCTGGACAGTCGGGAAACACCATATATTTT; J gene: TRBJ1-3; clone size: .; CDR3 length: 14; V gene: TRBV28; D gene: .